This T cell receptor beta chain is drawn from a study of prognosis after radiotherapy for stage I lung cancer. About the study: Median age was almost 75 years (53 to 84) among 10 to 15 men and a handful of women.

Researchers used two-round multiplex PCR to amplify TCR beta CDR3 starting from genomic DNA. First-round PCR, the initial amplification, used primers specific to each TRBV and TRBJ gene. MiXCR, run by TCRdb on the multiplex PCR reads, gives a single entry per CDR3 protein. The sample has some 20,000 distinct CDR3 sequences; approximately 40% are singletons. With regard to this clonotype: An end of the junction does not agree with germline; a read error may underlie this.

The sequencing here drew on PBMCs, taken before or after stereotactic body radiation therapy (not recorded which). The receptor was derived from a donor aged 50 or older with non-small cell lung cancer.

In nucleotides, the CDR3 is TGTGCCAGCAGCTACGCAGGGGGTCAGCCCCATCATTTT. Translation: CASSYAGGQPHHF. The chain uses TRBV7-8 and TRBJ1-5; TRBD1 matches 7 bases. From germline, CDR1 is SGHVS and CDR2 FQNEAQ. The CDR3 spans 13 residues.